This T cell receptor beta chain derives from a study of control samples from healthy donors and cancer patients. The assay was immunoSEQ multiplex PCR, and TCRdb's table has in-frame clones only and misses some. The profile shows roughly 170,000 clones, 85% to 95% of them singletons. The CDR3 spans 13 residues. Germline CDR1 and CDR2: LGHDT and YNNKEL (reference sequence). Trimming stripped 2 bases from V and 10 bases from J, with 12 bases between. The chain recombines TRBV3-1 (or the pseudogene TRBV3-2) with TRBJ2-1; possibly TRBD1 for D (5 bases). This TCR derives from a man aged 18 to 30 in good health. Sequencing was done on a sample of blood. The CDR3 sequence is CASSQYPGHEQFF. The CDR3 nucleotides read TGTGCCAGCAGCCAATACCCAGGACACGAGCAGTTCTTC.